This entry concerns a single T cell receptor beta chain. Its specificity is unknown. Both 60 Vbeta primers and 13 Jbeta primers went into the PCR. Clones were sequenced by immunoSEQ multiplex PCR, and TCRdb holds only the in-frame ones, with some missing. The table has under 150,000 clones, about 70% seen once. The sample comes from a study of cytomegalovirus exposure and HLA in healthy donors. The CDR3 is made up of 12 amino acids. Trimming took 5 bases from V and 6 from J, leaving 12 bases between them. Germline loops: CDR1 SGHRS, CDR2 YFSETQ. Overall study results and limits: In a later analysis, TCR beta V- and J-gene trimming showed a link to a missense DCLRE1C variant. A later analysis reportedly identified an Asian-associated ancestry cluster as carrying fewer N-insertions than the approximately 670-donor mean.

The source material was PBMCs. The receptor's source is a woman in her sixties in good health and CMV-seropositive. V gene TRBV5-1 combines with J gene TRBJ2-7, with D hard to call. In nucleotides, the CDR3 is TGCGCCAGCAGGTCAAGTCTTAGCGAGCAGTACTTC. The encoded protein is CASRSSLSEQYF.